The source of this T cell receptor (beta chain) is a study of T-cell reconstitution after alpha-beta-depleted transplantation in children. Study-wide results and limits: At the one-year point after transplant, T-cell counts and TCRbeta diversity were found to come mostly from T cells that had been newly produced. Approximately two months post-transplant, alpha-beta T cells reportedly originated from several hundred expanded graft clones.

Unique molecular identifiers featured in how the TCRbeta library was prepared. TCRdb ran MiXCR on the PCR reads and lists one entry per CDR3 protein. The sample shows fewer than 350,000 distinct CDR3 sequences, around a tenth of them seen only once. This CDR3 is built from 12 residues. Per germline, CDR1 SGHRS and CDR2 YFSETQ. The germline V and J ends were trimmed by 2 bases and 8 bases, with 8 bases remaining between them. This clonotype was seen more than once but under ten times. Its antigen is unknown. J is TRBJ2-1 and V is TRBV5-1; D is possibly TRBD2 (5 bases). This specimen was PBMCs, taken before TCRalphabeta/CD19-depleted stem cell transplant. This clonotype was sampled from a boy in the first two years of life with acute myeloid leukemia, due to receive a stem cell transplant. CDR3 sequence (DNA): TGCGCCAGCAGCTTAGCGGTCGATGAGCAGTTCTTC. Translating gives CASSLAVDEQFF.